This T cell receptor beta chain is drawn from a study of blood T cell repertoires in COVID-19. As for the study in general: Donors in the United States, Italy and Spain gave samples during acute or convalescent COVID-19. T cells, B-cell-depleted T cells, or PBMCs supplied cDNA or gDNA.

Per the original methods: Amplifying reference gene primers gave estimates of nucleated cell counts. Profiled with immunoSEQ multiplex PCR; TCRdb holds only in-frame clones, not every one. The V and J calls and the clone size are those of that table, but D and trimming were determined from the DNA. The repertoire holds about 140,000 clones, with approximately 80% as singletons. With 0 bases clipped from V and 9 bases from J, the junction kept 6 bases outside the gene matches. The germline gives CDR1 SGHRS, CDR2 YFSETQ. This CDR3 has 14 residues. The chain combines TRBV5-1 with TRBJ2-1; TRBD1 matches 7 bases. What was sequenced was peripheral blood. The TCR comes from a human donor in a cohort sampled during active COVID-19. The CDR3 region is CASSLAAGGGEQFF. DNA of the CDR3: TGCGCCAGCAGCTTGGCGGCAGGGGGTGGTGAGCAGTTCTTC.